This T cell receptor beta chain originates from a study of CD8 T cells in cerebrospinal fluid in Alzheimer's disease. The CDR3 has 12 residues. Germline V gene lookup returns CDR1 MNHEY and CDR2 SVGAGI. TCRdb re-called the 10x single-cell sequencing reads and catalogs CDR3 proteins one per entry, DNA excluded. This table lists fewer than 2,000 distinct CDR3 sequences. Its frequency marks this clonotype as medium-sized. The receptor comes from a human donor with mild cognitive impairment. The rearrangement uses TRBV6-5 and TRBJ1-5. Material for sequencing was cerebrospinal fluid. CDR3 sequence: CASRRGNQPQHF.